Listed here are 14 T cell receptor beta chains from one sample, sequenced in a study of CD8 T cells in Susac syndrome (dated by TCRdb to about 2019). Library preparation employed the immunoSEQ multiplex PCR assay. RNA was extracted using the RNeasy kit, and roughly 0.5 to 1 ug of the RNA was reverse transcribed with random hexamers. The raw public data were reprocessed by TCRdb itself: fastp quality trimming at Q25, MiXCR clonotype calling, in-frame beta chains only. When rows share a CDR3 protein, they turn into one entry using the most common DNA and genes. Present in this sample are around 53,000 distinct CDR3 sequences, 85% to 95% of which were seen just once. The leading ten clones occupy less than 0.9% of the sample. Source material: CD8+ T cells from PBMCs. All receptors come from a human donor with Susac syndrome.

The V call is TRBV11-2, the J call TRBJ1-1; D might be TRBD1 (6 bases). The CDR3 runs 16 residues. Trimming left V 5 bases short and J 3 bases short, with 19 bases between. CDR1 is SGHAT and CDR2 is FQNNGV in the germline V gene. The CDR3 loop is CASSLTGTRMDTEAFF. The CDR3 DNA reads TGTGCCAGCAGCCTAACAGGGACCAGAATGGACACTGAAGCTTTCTTT.

V usage is TRBV27 and J usage is TRBJ2-5; TRBD2 is a possible D gene (6 bases). The CDR3 covers 12 residues. V was cut by 5 bases and J by 5 bases, with 9 bases left in between. Germline V lookup: CDR1 MNHEY, CDR2 SMNVEV (reference sequence). CDR3 coding DNA: TGTGCCAGCAGTCGGGACTTGGAGACCCAGTACTTC. Its translation is CASSRDLETQYF.

CDR3 loop: CASSIARFPSDTQYF. The DNA for the CDR3 is TGTGCCAGTAGTATCGCGAGGTTCCCGTCAGATACGCAGTATTTT. The chain employs TRBV19 and TRBJ2-3; D unresolved. V was clipped by 3 bases and J by 4 bases, with 14 bases between them. The CDR3 loop spans 15 amino acids. Looked up from germline, CDR1 is LNHDA and CDR2 is SQIVND (reference sequence).

The chain has TRBV6-7 and TRBJ2-7; D perhaps matches TRBD1 (6 bases). TRBV6-7 is classed as an ORF, of uncertain function. The CDR3 contains 15 residues. V was trimmed by 0 bases and J by 6 bases, leaving 15 bases between them. The CDR3 sequence: CASSYSTGLGSEQYF. CDR3 bases: TGTGCCAGCAGTTACTCGACAGGTCTGGGCAGCGAGCAGTACTTC.

This clonotype was recorded once. The chain combines TRBV7-8 with TRBJ2-1, with D uncertain. V lost 5 bases and J lost 4, with 9 bases in between. This CDR3 is 13 amino acids long. Germline V gene data show CDR1 as SGHVS and CDR2 as FQNEAQ. The CDR3 here is CASSPYGYNEQFF. The CDR3 DNA follows: TGTGCCAGCAGCCCCTACGGATACAATGAGCAGTTCTTC.

The rearrangement joins TRBV4-1 to TRBJ2-7, with D uncertain. The CDR3 runs to 12 residues. Per germline, CDR1 MGHRA and CDR2 YSYEKL. Trimming left V 4 bases short and J 5 bases short, with 9 bases between. In DNA form, the CDR3 reads TGCGCCAGCAGCCCTAGGTCGGACGAGCAGTACTTC. Its protein is CASSPRSDEQYF.

The genes are TRBV9 and TRBJ2-7; D ambiguous. Germline loops: CDR1 SGDLS, CDR2 YYNGEE. Trimming shortened V by 4 bases and J by 1 base, and 9 bases separated the two germline ends. The CDR3 has 13 residues. This chain's CDR3 is CASSPQKSYEQYF. The CDR3 region has the DNA TGTGCCAGCAGCCCTCAGAAATCCTACGAGCAGTACTTC.

The gene calls are TRBV28 and TRBJ2-7, with D possibly TRBD1 on 6 matching bases. Germline CDR1 and CDR2: MDHEN and SYDVKM. V lost 8 bases, J lost 5 bases, and 16 bases lay in between. The CDR3 is made up of 13 amino acids. In DNA, the CDR3 is TGTGCCAGCGGCCCCACTGGGGGCCACGAGCAGTACTTC. Translated, it gives CASGPTGGHEQYF.

This clonotype was seen a single time. V is TRBV15 and J is TRBJ1-5, with D possibly being TRBD1 (5 bases). Trimming took off 3 bases at V and 2 bases at J, with 14 bases between the two ends. The CDR3 sequence is 16 residues long. CDR1 is LNHNV and CDR2 is YYDKDF in the germline V gene (reference sequence). CDR3 in amino acids: CATSSLRGEGNQPQHF. CDR3 nucleotide sequence: TGTGCCACCAGCAGTTTAAGGGGCGAGGGCAATCAGCCCCAGCATTTT.

The V call is TRBV20-1, the J call TRBJ2-3; D is unclear. V lost 4 bases and J 1 base, leaving 15 bases between the germline ends. CDR1 DFQATT and CDR2 SNEGSKA come from the germline V gene (reference sequence). The CDR3 loop spans 15 amino acids. In nucleotides, the CDR3 is TGCAGTGCTACGCAGACCACGGATGGCACAGATACGCAGTATTTT. Translating it yields CSATQTTDGTDTQYF.

V gene TRBV4-3 combines with J gene TRBJ2-1, with D possibly being TRBD1 or TRBD2 (5 bases each). With 0 bases removed from V and 13 bases from J, the gap between germline ends came to 22 bases. Germline assignment: CDR1 LGHNA and CDR2 YSLEER. The CDR3 consists of 16 residues. This chain's CDR3 is CASSQDFPMGGTNQFF. The CDR3 bases are TGCGCCAGCAGCCAAGATTTTCCCATGGGTGGGACCAACCAGTTCTTC.

The genes are TRBV2 and TRBJ2-3; 8 bases line up with TRBD2. V shed 5 bases, J shed 0 bases, and the junction held 4 bases outside the gene matches. The CDR3 sequence is 15 residues long. Germline assignment: CDR1 SNHLY and CDR2 FYNNEI. The CDR3 region has the DNA TGTGCCAGCAGTACCACTAGCGGTAGCACAGATACGCAGTATTTT. Translating gives CASSTTSGSTDTQYF.

This chain links TRBV5-1 with TRBJ2-5; 9 bases are a match to TRBD1. Unmatched junction bases numbered 6, after V lost 4 bases and J lost 5 bases. The CDR3 consists of 14 residues. Germline lookup yields CDR1 SGHRS and CDR2 YFSETQ. CDR3 nucleotide sequence: TGCGCCAGCAGCACCGGACAGGGGTTGGAGACCCAGTACTTC. Its translation: CASSTGQGLETQYF.

The chain links TRBV4-3 to TRBJ1-2; no definite D call. This CDR3 is built from 15 residues. Per germline, CDR1 LGHNA and CDR2 YSLEER. The V and J ends lost 1 base and 3 bases respectively, with 12 bases between them. The CDR3 reads CASSQVLSSDYGYTF. CDR3 in DNA: TGCGCCAGCAGCCAAGTTTTGTCAAGCGACTATGGCTACACCTTC.